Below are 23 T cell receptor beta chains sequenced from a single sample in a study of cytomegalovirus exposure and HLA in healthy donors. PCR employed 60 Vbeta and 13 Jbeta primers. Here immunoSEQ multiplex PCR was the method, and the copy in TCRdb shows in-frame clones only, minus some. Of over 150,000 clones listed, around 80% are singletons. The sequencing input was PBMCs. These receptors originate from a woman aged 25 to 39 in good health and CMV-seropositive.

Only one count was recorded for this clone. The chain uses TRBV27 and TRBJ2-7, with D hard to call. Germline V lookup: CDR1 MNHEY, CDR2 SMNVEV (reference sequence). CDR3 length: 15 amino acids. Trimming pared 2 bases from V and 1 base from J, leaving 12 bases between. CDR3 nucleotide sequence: TGTGCCAGCAGTTTACTAGGCGTACTATCCTACGAGCAGTACTTC. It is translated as CASSLLGVLSYEQYF.

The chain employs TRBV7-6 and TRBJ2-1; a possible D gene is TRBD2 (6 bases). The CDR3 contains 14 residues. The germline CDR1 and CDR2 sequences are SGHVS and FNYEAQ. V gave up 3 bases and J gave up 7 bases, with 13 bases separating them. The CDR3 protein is CASSLVGGWNEQFF. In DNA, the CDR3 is TGTGCCAGCAGCTTGGTGGGAGGATGGAATGAGCAGTTCTTC.

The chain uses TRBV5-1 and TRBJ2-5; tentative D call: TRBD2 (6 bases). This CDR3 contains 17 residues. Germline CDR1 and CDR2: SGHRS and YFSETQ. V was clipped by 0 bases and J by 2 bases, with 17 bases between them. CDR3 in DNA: TGCGCCAGCAGCTTGGGTAGGCTGGTGGGGAGGCAAGAGACCCAGTACTTC. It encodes CASSLGRLVGRQETQYF.

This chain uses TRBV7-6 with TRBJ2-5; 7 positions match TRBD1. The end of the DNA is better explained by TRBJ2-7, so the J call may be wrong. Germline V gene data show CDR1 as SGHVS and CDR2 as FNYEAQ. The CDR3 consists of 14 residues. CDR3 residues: CASSPRTGVYEQYF. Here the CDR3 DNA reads TGTGCCAGCAGCCCCCGCACAGGGGTGTACGAGCAGTACTTC.

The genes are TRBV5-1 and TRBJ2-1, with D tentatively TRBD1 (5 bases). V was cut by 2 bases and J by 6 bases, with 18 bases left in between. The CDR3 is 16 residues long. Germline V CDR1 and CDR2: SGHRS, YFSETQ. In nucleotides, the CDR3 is TGCGCCAGCAGCTTATCAGGGAAGAATGGTATCAATGAGCAGTTCTTC. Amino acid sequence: CASSLSGKNGINEQFF.

CDR3 in DNA: TGCGCCAGCAGCACGACAGGGCCCGAGCAGTACTTC. Translation gives CASSTTGPEQYF. The gene calls are TRBV5-1 and TRBJ2-7, with TRBD1 matching 7 bases. With 4 bases clipped from V and 6 bases from J, the junction kept 4 bases outside the gene matches. In germline, CDR1 is SGHRS, CDR2 YFSETQ. This CDR3 is built from 12 residues.

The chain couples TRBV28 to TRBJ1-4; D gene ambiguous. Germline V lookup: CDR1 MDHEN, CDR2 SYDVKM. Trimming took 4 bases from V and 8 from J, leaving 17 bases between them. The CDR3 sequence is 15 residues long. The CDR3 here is CASSSNGEGPEKLFF. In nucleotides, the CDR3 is TGTGCCAGCAGTTCCAACGGGGAGGGTCCGGAAAAACTGTTTTTT.

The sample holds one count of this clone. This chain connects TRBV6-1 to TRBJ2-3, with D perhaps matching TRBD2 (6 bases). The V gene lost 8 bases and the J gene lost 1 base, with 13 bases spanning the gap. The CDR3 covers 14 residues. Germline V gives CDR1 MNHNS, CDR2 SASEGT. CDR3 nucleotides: TGTGCCAGCGTCTTGGGCGGGGGCACAGATACGCAGTATTTT. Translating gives CASVLGGGTDTQYF.

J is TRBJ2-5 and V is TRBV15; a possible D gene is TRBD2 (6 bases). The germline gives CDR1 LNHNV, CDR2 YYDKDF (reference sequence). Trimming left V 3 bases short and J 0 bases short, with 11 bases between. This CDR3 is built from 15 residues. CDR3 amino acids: CATSSGGRYQETQYF. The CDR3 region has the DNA TGTGCCACCAGCAGTGGAGGGCGATACCAAGAGACCCAGTACTTC.

DNA of the CDR3: TGTGCCAGCAGCAAAGTGCCGGACTATCTATCCTACGAGCAGTACTTC. It encodes CASSKVPDYLSYEQYF. This chain joins TRBV21-1 and TRBJ2-7; the tabulated D call, TRBD2, remains unverified against the DNA. TRBV21-1 is labeled a pseudogene. The CDR3 is 16 residues long.

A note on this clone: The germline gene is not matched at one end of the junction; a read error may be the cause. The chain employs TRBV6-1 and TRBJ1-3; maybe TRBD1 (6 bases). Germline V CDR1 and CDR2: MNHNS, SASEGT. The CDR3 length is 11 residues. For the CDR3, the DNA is TGTGCCAGCAGCAGGGGAACCACCATATATTTT. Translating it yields CASSRGTTIYF.

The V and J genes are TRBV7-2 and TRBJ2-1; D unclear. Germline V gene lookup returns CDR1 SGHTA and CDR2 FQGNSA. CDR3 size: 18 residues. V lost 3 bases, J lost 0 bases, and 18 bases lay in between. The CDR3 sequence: CASSFKPADLSSYNEQFF. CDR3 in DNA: TGTGCCAGCAGCTTCAAACCGGCCGACTTGAGCTCCTACAATGAGCAGTTCTTC.

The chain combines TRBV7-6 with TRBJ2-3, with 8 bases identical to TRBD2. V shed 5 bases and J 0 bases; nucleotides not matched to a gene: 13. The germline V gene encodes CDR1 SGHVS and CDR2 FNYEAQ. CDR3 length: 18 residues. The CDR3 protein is CASSPIGLAQDSTDTQYF. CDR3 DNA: TGTGCCAGCAGCCCCATTGGACTAGCCCAGGATAGCACAGATACGCAGTATTTT.

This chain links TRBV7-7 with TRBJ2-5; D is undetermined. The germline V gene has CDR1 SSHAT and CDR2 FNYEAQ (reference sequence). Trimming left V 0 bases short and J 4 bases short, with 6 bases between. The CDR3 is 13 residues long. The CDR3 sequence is CASSLALSETQYF. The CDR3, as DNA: TGTGCCAGCAGCTTAGCCCTGTCAGAGACCCAGTACTTC. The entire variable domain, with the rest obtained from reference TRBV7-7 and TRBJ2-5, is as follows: GAGVSQSPRYKVTKRGQDVTLRCDPISSHATLYWYQQALGQGPEFLTYFNYEAQPDKSGLPSDRFSAERPEGSISTLTIQRTEQRDSAMYRCASSLALSETQYFGPGTRLLVL.

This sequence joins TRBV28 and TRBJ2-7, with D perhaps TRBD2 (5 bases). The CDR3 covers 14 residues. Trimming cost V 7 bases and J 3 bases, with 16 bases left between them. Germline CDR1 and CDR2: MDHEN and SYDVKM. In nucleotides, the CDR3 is TGTGCCAGCAATAGCGCAATCAAGCTCTACGAGCAGTACTTC. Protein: CASNSAIKLYEQYF.

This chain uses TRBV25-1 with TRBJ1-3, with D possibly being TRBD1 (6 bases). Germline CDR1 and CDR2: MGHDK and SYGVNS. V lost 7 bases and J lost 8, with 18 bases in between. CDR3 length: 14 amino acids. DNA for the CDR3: TGTGCCAGCACCCGGGAACCAGCAGGGGACACCATATATTTT. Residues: CASTREPAGDTIYF.

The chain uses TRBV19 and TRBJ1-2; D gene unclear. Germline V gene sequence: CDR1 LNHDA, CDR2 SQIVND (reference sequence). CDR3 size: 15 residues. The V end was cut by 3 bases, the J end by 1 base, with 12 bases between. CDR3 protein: CASSIIGVINYGYTF. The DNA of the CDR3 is TGTGCCAGTAGTATCATAGGAGTCATTAACTATGGCTACACCTTC.

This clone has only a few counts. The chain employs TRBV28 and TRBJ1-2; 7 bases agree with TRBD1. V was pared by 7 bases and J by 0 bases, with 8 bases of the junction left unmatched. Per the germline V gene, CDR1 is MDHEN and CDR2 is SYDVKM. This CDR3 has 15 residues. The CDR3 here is CASNKQGTPNYGYTF. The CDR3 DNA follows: TGTGCCAGCAATAAACAGGGGACGCCTAACTATGGCTACACCTTC.

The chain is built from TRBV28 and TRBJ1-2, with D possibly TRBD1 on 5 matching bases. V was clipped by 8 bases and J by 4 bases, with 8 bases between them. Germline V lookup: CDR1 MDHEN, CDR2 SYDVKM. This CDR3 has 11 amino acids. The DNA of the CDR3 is TGTGCCAGCGGGGCCCGCTATGGCTACACCTTC. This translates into CASGARYGYTF.

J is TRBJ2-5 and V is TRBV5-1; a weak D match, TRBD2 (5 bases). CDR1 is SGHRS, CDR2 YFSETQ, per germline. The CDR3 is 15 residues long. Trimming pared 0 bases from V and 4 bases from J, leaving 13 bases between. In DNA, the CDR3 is TGCGCCAGCAGCTTGGAGACTACGCTTAGAGAGACCCAGTACTTC. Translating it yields CASSLETTLRETQYF.

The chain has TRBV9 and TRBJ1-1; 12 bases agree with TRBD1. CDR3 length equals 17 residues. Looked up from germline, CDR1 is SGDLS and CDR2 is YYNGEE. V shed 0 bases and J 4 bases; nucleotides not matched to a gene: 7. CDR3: CASSVAGTGGLGTEAFF. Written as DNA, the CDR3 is TGTGCCAGCAGCGTAGCCGGGACAGGGGGCTTAGGCACTGAAGCTTTCTTT. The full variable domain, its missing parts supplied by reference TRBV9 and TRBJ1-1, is DSGVTQTPKHLITATGQRVTLRCSPRSGDLSVYWYQQSLDQGLQFLIQYYNGEERAKGNILERFSAQQFPDLHSELNLSSLELGDSALYFCASSVAGTGGLGTEAFFGQGTRLTVV.

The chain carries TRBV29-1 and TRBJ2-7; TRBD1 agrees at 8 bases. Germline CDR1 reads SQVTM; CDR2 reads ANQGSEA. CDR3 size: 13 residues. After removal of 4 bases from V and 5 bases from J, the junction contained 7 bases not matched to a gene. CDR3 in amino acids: CSVGRQGIHEQYF. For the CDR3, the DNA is TGCAGCGTTGGGCGACAGGGGATCCACGAGCAGTACTTC.

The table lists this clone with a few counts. The CDR3 coding sequence is TGCGCCAGCAGCCAAGATAGGACTAACCAAGAGACCCAGTACTTC. Residues: CASSQDRTNQETQYF. This chain joins TRBV4-3 and TRBJ2-5; the D gene is possibly TRBD2 (6 bases). V was shortened by 0 bases and J by 0 bases, with 8 bases between the two germline ends. The germline gives CDR1 LGHNA, CDR2 YSLEER. CDR3 length: 15 amino acids.